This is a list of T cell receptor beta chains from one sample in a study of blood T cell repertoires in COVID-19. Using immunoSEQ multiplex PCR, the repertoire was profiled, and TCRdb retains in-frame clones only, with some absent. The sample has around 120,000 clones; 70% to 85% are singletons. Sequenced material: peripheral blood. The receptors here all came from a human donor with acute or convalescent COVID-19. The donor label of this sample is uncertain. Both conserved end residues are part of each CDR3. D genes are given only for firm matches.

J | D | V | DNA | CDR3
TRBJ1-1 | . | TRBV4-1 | TGCGCCAGCAGCCAAGAGGCGGGCAGGGGAATAGGTGAAGCTTTCTTT | CASSQEAGRGIGEAFF
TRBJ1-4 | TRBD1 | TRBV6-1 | TGTGCCAGCAGTGATGTGAGGGGGCTGGCAACTAATGAAAAACTGTTTTTT | CASSDVRGLATNEKLFF
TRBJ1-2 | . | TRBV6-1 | TGTGCCAGCAGTGCCAGGGCAGGATCAAGGAACTATGGCTACACCTTC | CASSARAGSRNYGYTF
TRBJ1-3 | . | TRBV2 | TGTGCCAGCAGCCTAGCCCAAGGTGGAAACACCATATATTTT | CASSLAQGGNTIYF
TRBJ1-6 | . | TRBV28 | TGTGCCAGCATCACCCCGGCCGGCGGGGCCGCTTCACCCCTCCACTTT | CASITPAGGAASPLHF
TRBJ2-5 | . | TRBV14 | TGTGCCAGCAGCCAAGTACCGGACCTGGCGAGGGGGGAGACCCAGTACTTC | CASSQVPDLARGETQYF
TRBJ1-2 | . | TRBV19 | TGTGCCAGTACCGCCGAGGACCGGGGGAACTATGGCTACACCTTC | CASTAEDRGNYGYTF
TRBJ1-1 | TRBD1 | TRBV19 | TGTGCCAGTAGTGGACAGGGGGCTGCGAGGGCTGAAGCTTTCTTT | CASSGQGAARAEAFF
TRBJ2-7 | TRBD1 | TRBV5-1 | TGCGCCAGCAGCTTGGGAGGGACAGGCTACGAGCAGTACTTC | CASSLGGTGYEQYF
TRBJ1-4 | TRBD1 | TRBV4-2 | TGTGCCAGCAGCCAGACAGGGGGCGTTGAAAAACTGTTTTTT | CASSQTGGVEKLFF
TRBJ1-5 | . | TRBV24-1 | TGTGCCACCAGTGATATTAACGGTCAGCCCCAGCATTTT | CATSDINGQPQHF
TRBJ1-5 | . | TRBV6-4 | TGTGCCAGCAGTGAGGCACCCAATCAGCCCCAGCATTTT | CASSEAPNQPQHF